A single sample is the source of the 26 T cell receptor beta chains below, sequenced in a study of CD8 T cells in Susac syndrome (dated 2019 in TCRdb). The library was built by means of the immunoSEQ multiplex PCR assay. RNA was extracted using the RNeasy kit, and roughly 0.45 to 1 microgram was reverse transcribed with random hexamers. Clones were called with MiXCR by TCRdb after fastp trimmed the public reads at Q25, and only in-frame beta chains were retained. Rows with one shared CDR3 protein collapse into an entry with the most common genes and DNA. For this sample the table gives some 160,000 distinct CDR3 sequences, of which 90% to 95% were detected only once. The top ten hold 0.08% of the sample. Sequenced input: CD4+ T cells from PBMCs. The source of these receptors is a human donor in good health.

This chain joins TRBV28 and TRBJ1-2, with a weak D call TRBD1 (6 bases). Trimming cost V 7 bases and J 7 bases, with 22 bases left between them. The CDR3 extends over 15 amino acids. Germline assignment: CDR1 MDHEN and CDR2 SYDVKM. The CDR3 here is CASIRTGRGAVGYTF. CDR3 coding DNA: TGTGCCAGCATTCGTACGGGCAGGGGAGCTGTTGGCTACACCTTC.

The chain joins TRBV6-2 or TRBV6-3 to TRBJ2-3; 9 bases are a match to TRBD1. Trimming took 5 bases from V and 3 from J; bases not matched to a gene: 3. Germline values: CDR1 MNHEY, CDR2 SVGEGT. There are 14 residues in the CDR3. CDR3 in DNA: TGTGCCAGCAGTCGGACAGGGGTGACAGATACGCAGTATTTT. Residues: CASSRTGVTDTQYF.

Notes on this clonotype: At one boundary the junction diverges from the germline segment, which might be a read error. This CDR3 is CASRLRDGSNYGYTF. As DNA, the CDR3 is TGTGCCAGCAGATTAAGGGACGGATCTAACTATGGCTACACCTTC. The chain uses TRBV7-3 and TRBJ1-2; TRBD1 might be the D (5 bases). This CDR3 is 15 amino acids long. CDR1 is SGHTA, CDR2 FQGTGA, per germline.

The chain combines TRBV5-1 with TRBJ2-2; possibly TRBD2 for D (6 bases). V lost 1 base, J lost 2 bases, and 9 bases lay in between. The CDR3 totals 15 residues. CDR1 is SGHRS, CDR2 YFSETQ, per germline. The DNA for the CDR3 is TGCGCCAGCAGCTTGACGGCGGGAAACACCGGGGAGCTGTTTTTT. Amino acids: CASSLTAGNTGELFF.

J is TRBJ2-1 and V is TRBV12-3 or TRBV12-4, with D perhaps TRBD2 (5 bases). The CDR3 is 12 residues long. V lost 5 bases and J 6 bases, leaving 8 bases between the germline ends. CDR3 sequence reads: CASSGLPNEQFF. The CDR3 DNA reads TGTGCCAGCAGTGGACTCCCCAATGAGCAGTTCTTC.

The chain links TRBV20-1 to TRBJ2-1; 7 bases match TRBD2. The CDR3 covers 14 residues. Germline lookup yields CDR1 DFQATT and CDR2 SNEGSKA (reference sequence). Trimming removed 5 bases from V and 6 bases from J; junction bases left unmatched: 10. The CDR3 DNA reads TGCAGTGCTTCCCGGGGTGGGAGGGCCAATGAGCAGTTCTTC. It translates to CSASRGGRANEQFF.

The chain has TRBV29-1 and TRBJ2-7; tentatively, D is TRBD1 (7 bases). CDR3 length: 13 amino acids. V was trimmed by 5 bases and J by 5 bases, leaving 16 bases between them. Germline loops: CDR1 SQVTM, CDR2 ANQGSEA. The CDR3 nucleotides are TGCAGCGTTCCTCGACAGGGAGGTAACGAGCAGTACTTC. As protein: CSVPRQGGNEQYF.

J is TRBJ2-5 and V is TRBV20-1; tentatively, D is TRBD1 (5 bases). The CDR3 has 14 residues. CDR1 is DFQATT, CDR2 SNEGSKA, per germline (reference sequence). The V end was cut by 4 bases, the J end by 5 bases, with 17 bases between. The chain's CDR3 is CSAKGRVSAETQYF. CDR3 bases: TGCAGTGCTAAGGGCAGGGTTAGTGCGGAGACCCAGTACTTC.

This clonotype occurred a few times. This chain joins TRBV27 and TRBJ2-7; 12 bases match TRBD2. Trimming cost V 2 bases and J 2 bases; bases outside gene matches: 1. The CDR3 contains 15 residues. From germline, CDR1 is MNHEY and CDR2 SMNVEV (reference sequence). The CDR3 sequence is CASSLLAGGPYEQYF. CDR3 nucleotides: TGTGCCAGCAGTTTACTAGCGGGAGGGCCCTACGAGCAGTACTTC.

The chain joins TRBV7-9 to TRBJ2-3, with D hard to call. CDR1 and CDR2 from the germline V gene are SEHNR and FQNEAQ (reference sequence). The CDR3 is made up of 14 amino acids. Deletions cut 2 bases from V and 2 bases from J, with 8 bases between. The CDR3: CASSLYQTTDTQYF. CDR3 nucleotides: TGTGCCAGCAGCTTATACCAAACCACAGATACGCAGTATTTT.

Only a few counts were recorded for this clonotype. This rearrangement joins TRBV28 to TRBJ1-1; TRBD1 is a possible D gene (5 bases). V was cut by 2 bases and J by 0 bases, with 7 bases left in between. Looked up from germline, CDR1 is MDHEN and CDR2 is SYDVKM. The CDR3 runs 14 residues. The CDR3 nucleotides are TGTGCCAGCAGTTTAAGGGGTATGAACACTGAAGCTTTCTTT. Translating gives CASSLRGMNTEAFF.

The rearrangement links TRBV7-2 to TRBJ1-2; 7 bases align to TRBD1. Germline V gene lookup returns CDR1 SGHTA and CDR2 FQGNSA. J gave up 3 bases and V 6 bases, and 7 bases lay outside the gene matches. The CDR3 runs 14 residues. The CDR3 loop is CASRRQGSDYGYTF. The CDR3 bases are TGTGCCAGCAGGCGACAGGGCAGCGACTATGGCTACACCTTC.

This sequence joins TRBV7-9 and TRBJ2-7; the D gene could be TRBD1 or TRBD2 (5 bases each). V dropped 5 bases and J dropped 0 bases, with 17 bases sitting between them. Germline V lookup: CDR1 SEHNR, CDR2 FQNEAQ (reference sequence). This CDR3 spans 16 amino acids. CDR3 amino acids: CASSRDGAAHSYEQYF. Written as DNA, the CDR3 is TGTGCCAGCAGCAGGGACGGAGCAGCACACTCCTACGAGCAGTACTTC.

The J gene is TRBJ1-1, the V gene TRBV19, with a tentative D call TRBD1 (5 bases). Germline V CDR1 and CDR2: LNHDA, SQIVND (reference sequence). V dropped 6 bases and J dropped 5 bases, with 19 bases sitting between them. This CDR3 is built from 15 residues. CDR3 protein: CASSHSSPGRTEAFF. The CDR3 coding sequence is TGTGCCAGTAGCCACTCCTCGCCAGGGAGAACTGAAGCTTTCTTT.

In DNA form, the CDR3 reads TGCGCCAGCAGCCAACCGTGGGAGAGTCGTAACGAGCAGTACTTC. Amino acid sequence: CASSQPWESRNEQYF. This chain links TRBV4-1 with TRBJ2-7; a possible D gene is TRBD2 (5 bases). V was trimmed by 2 bases and J by 5 bases, leaving 16 bases between them. CDR1 is MGHRA and CDR2 is YSYEKL in the germline V gene. The CDR3 covers 15 residues.

V and J are TRBV6-5 and TRBJ1-1; D unresolved. The CDR3 is made up of 15 amino acids. Trimming cost V 0 bases and J 0 bases, with 8 bases left between them. CDR1 is MNHEY, CDR2 SVGAGI, per germline. Here the CDR3 DNA reads TGTGCCAGCAGTTACTCGGGCCGGGTGAACACTGAAGCTTTCTTT. Translating gives CASSYSGRVNTEAFF.

This clonotype was seen just once. The chain uses TRBV12-3 or TRBV12-4 and TRBJ2-2; 8 bases align to TRBD1. The CDR3 sequence is 15 residues long. The V and J ends lost 7 bases and 1 base, in that order; junction bases with no gene match: 5. CDR3 coding DNA: TGTGCCAGCACCTTGGGACAGGAGAACACCGGGGAGCTGTTTTTT. Amino acid sequence: CASTLGQENTGELFF.

The CDR3 sequence is CASSFGFASSGNTIYF. CDR3 sequence (DNA): TGTGCCAGCAGCTTTGGATTCGCCAGCTCTGGAAACACCATATATTTT. The chain employs TRBV11-2 and TRBJ1-3; D not resolved. The CDR3 length is 16 residues. Germline loops: CDR1 SGHAT, CDR2 FQNNGV. The V and J ends lost 3 bases and 0 bases respectively, with 12 bases between them.

DNA of the CDR3: TGTGCCATCAGATACAGGGGTGGCACCGGGGAGCTGTTTTTT. Residues: CAIRYRGGTGELFF. The rearrangement links TRBV10-3 to TRBJ2-2, with 7 positions matching TRBD1. The CDR3 is 14 residues long. Per the germline V gene, CDR1 is ENHRY and CDR2 is SYGVKD. J was trimmed by 4 bases and V by 6 bases; bases with no gene match: 5.

CDR3 region: CASSTQGRQPQHF. CDR3 nucleotides: TGTGCCAGTAGTACACAGGGCCGCCAGCCCCAGCATTTT. The chain links TRBV19 to TRBJ1-5; TRBD1 is a possible D gene (6 bases). The CDR3 loop spans 13 amino acids. Trimming took 4 bases from V and 7 from J, leaving 11 bases between them. The V gene's germline CDR1 is LNHDA and CDR2 SQIVND (reference sequence).

This chain links TRBV20-1 with TRBJ1-1; 7 positions agree with TRBD1. CDR3 length: 13 residues. Germline CDR1 reads DFQATT; CDR2 reads SNEGSKA (reference sequence). With 6 bases clipped from V and 2 bases from J, the junction kept 6 bases outside the gene matches. The CDR3: CSALGQLNTEAFF. The CDR3 bases are TGCAGTGCATTGGGACAGCTTAACACTGAAGCTTTCTTT.

V and J are TRBV7-3 and TRBJ2-2; 10 bases fit TRBD1. CDR3 size: 16 residues. V was pared by 2 bases and J by 3 bases, with 3 bases of the junction left unmatched. Germline V gene lookup returns CDR1 SGHTA and CDR2 FQGTGA. In DNA form, the CDR3 reads TGTGCCAGCAGCTTAGACAGGGGGCTGGACACCGGGGAGCTGTTTTTT. This gives the protein CASSLDRGLDTGELFF.

This chain links TRBV29-1 with TRBJ2-5, with TRBD1 matching 8 bases. V dropped 5 bases and J dropped 5; count of bases not matched to a gene: 4. Germline V lookup: CDR1 SQVTM, CDR2 ANQGSEA. The CDR3 is 12 amino acids. The CDR3 here is CSVFQGAETQYF. In DNA, the CDR3 is TGCAGCGTTTTCCAGGGGGCGGAGACCCAGTACTTC.

The chain recombines TRBV28 with TRBJ2-3; D is possibly TRBD2 (5 bases). CDR1 and CDR2 (germline): MDHEN, SYDVKM. V lost 8 bases and J 3 bases, leaving 18 bases between the germline ends. The CDR3 is 15 residues long. The CDR3 region is CASGPPEGRTDTQYF. CDR3 nucleotides: TGTGCCAGCGGCCCCCCCGAGGGTCGGACAGATACGCAGTATTTT.

The rearrangement joins TRBV7-2 to TRBJ2-3, with D tentatively TRBD2 (6 bases). Trimming shortened V by 5 bases and J by 5 bases, and 14 bases separated the two germline ends. The CDR3 extends over 14 amino acids. Germline V gene data show CDR1 as SGHTA and CDR2 as FQGNSA. In DNA form, the CDR3 reads TGTGCCAGCAGCCCCTCCGGCGGGATAGATACGCAGTATTTT. Translating it yields CASSPSGGIDTQYF.

This chain uses TRBV7-9 with TRBJ2-5; 7 bases fit TRBD1. The V and J ends lost 5 bases and 0 bases, in that order; junction bases with no gene match: 6. The germline V gene encodes CDR1 SEHNR and CDR2 FQNEAQ (reference sequence). The CDR3 is made up of 15 amino acids. CDR3 coding DNA: TGTGCCAGCAGCGGACCGACAGGGCACCAAGAGACCCAGTACTTC. This sequence encodes CASSGPTGHQETQYF. Looking up the rest from reference TRBV7-9 and TRBJ2-5 gives the full variable domain: DTGVSQNPRHKITKRGQNVTFRCDPISEHNRLYWYRQTLGQGPEFLTYFQNEAQLEKSRLLSDRFSAERPKGSFSTLEIQRTEQGDSAMYLCASSGPTGHQETQYFGPGTRLLVL.